A single sample is the source of the 15 T cell receptor beta chains below, sequenced in a study of cytomegalovirus exposure and HLA in healthy donors. It was with 60 Vbeta and 13 Jbeta primers that the PCR ran. Method: immunoSEQ multiplex PCR; TCRdb's copy keeps in-frame clones and lacks some. Among some 150,000 clones listed, roughly 80% were seen once. Specimen: PBMCs. These receptors were obtained from a woman aged 45-60 years in good health and CMV-seropositive.

V is TRBV7-2 and J is TRBJ2-7; 8 nucleotides align to TRBD2. CDR1 and CDR2 (germline): SGHTA, FQGNSA. This CDR3 comprises 15 residues. The V gene end was trimmed by 2 bases and the J gene end by 1 base; junction bases not matched to a gene: 4. The CDR3 reads CASSLLAGTSYEQYF. The CDR3 DNA is TGTGCCAGCAGCTTACTAGCGGGTACATCCTACGAGCAGTACTTC.

The sample holds a few counts of this clone. The rearrangement joins TRBV28 to TRBJ2-7; D is possibly TRBD2 (6 bases). This CDR3 spans 13 amino acids. The V gene's germline CDR1 is MDHEN and CDR2 SYDVKM. V lost 6 bases, J lost 7 bases, and 16 bases lay in between. The CDR3 sequence: CASRREVGLEQYF. CDR3 nucleotides: TGTGCCAGCAGGCGGGAAGTCGGGTTGGAGCAGTACTTC.

This chain links TRBV19 with TRBJ2-5; perhaps TRBD2 as D (5 bases). V was pared by 3 bases and J by 5 bases, with 13 bases between. Germline V gene data show CDR1 as LNHDA and CDR2 as SQIVND (reference sequence). The CDR3 consists of 14 residues. The CDR3 sequence: CASSISRGRETQYF. The CDR3 DNA reads as TGTGCCAGTAGTATTAGCCGGGGTCGCGAGACCCAGTACTTC.

This clone is a singleton in its sample. The chain has TRBV5-1 and TRBJ2-1; 11 bases fit TRBD2. The germline V gene encodes CDR1 SGHRS and CDR2 YFSETQ. This CDR3 comprises 20 residues. J was trimmed by 0 bases and V by 0 bases; bases with no gene match: 11. CDR3 sequence: CASSLGRGTSGGSSYNEQFF. The CDR3 DNA reads as TGCGCCAGCAGCTTGGGTCGCGGGACTAGCGGTGGGAGCTCCTACAATGAGCAGTTCTTC.

The chain employs TRBV20-1 and TRBJ2-1, with D possibly TRBD2 on 5 matching bases. The germline CDR1 and CDR2 sequences are DFQATT and SNEGSKA (reference sequence). This CDR3 region has 11 residues. The CDR3: CRSVSGNEQFF. The CDR3 nucleotides are TGCAGATCGGTAAGCGGCAATGAGCAGTTCTTC.

The chain joins TRBV4-3 to TRBJ1-2, with TRBD1 matching over 8 bases. The CDR3 is made up of 17 amino acids. With V trimmed by 2 bases and J by 0 bases, 8 bases remained unmatched. Germline CDR1 reads LGHNA; CDR2 reads YSLEER. The DNA of the CDR3 is TGCGCCAGCAGCCAAAGTACAGGGGGTCGGGCTAACTATGGCTACACCTTC. Translation: CASSQSTGGRANYGYTF.

This clone appeared a few times. The chain is built from TRBV7-2 and TRBJ2-5; TRBD1 is a possible D gene (6 bases). From germline, CDR1 is SGHTA and CDR2 FQGNSA. This CDR3 is built from 16 residues. The germline V and J ends were trimmed by 5 bases and 4 bases, with 20 bases remaining between them. The CDR3 protein is CASSLTQGPRGETQYF. Written as DNA, the CDR3 is TGTGCCAGCAGCCTTACCCAGGGGCCTAGGGGAGAGACCCAGTACTTC.

The chain has TRBV7-2 and TRBJ2-3; 7 bases fit TRBD2. The length of the CDR3 is 15 residues. Trimming removed 5 bases from V and 3 bases from J; junction bases left unmatched: 8. The V gene's germline CDR1 is SGHTA and CDR2 FQGNSA. The CDR3 sequence: CASSPLAVQTDTQYF. The CDR3 DNA follows: TGTGCCAGCAGCCCCCTAGCGGTGCAGACAGATACGCAGTATTTT.

The chain links TRBV18 to TRBJ2-7; D unclear. V was trimmed by 8 bases and J by 3 bases, leaving 8 bases between them. Germline values: CDR1 KGHSH, CDR2 LQKENI. This CDR3 is built from 11 residues. CDR3 in amino acids: CASAYSYEQYF. In DNA form, the CDR3 reads TGTGCCAGCGCGTACAGCTACGAGCAGTACTTC.

J is TRBJ2-2 and V is TRBV19; 7 positions agree with TRBD1. CDR1 and CDR2 from the germline V gene are LNHDA and SQIVND (reference sequence). This CDR3 has 16 residues. V dropped 7 bases and J dropped 2; count of bases not matched to a gene: 10. In nucleotides, the CDR3 is TGTGCCAGTAAAGGAACCGGGACAGTTAACACCGGGGAGCTGTTTTTT. It is translated as CASKGTGTVNTGELFF.

The rearrangement joins TRBV10-1 to TRBJ1-1; perhaps TRBD1 as D (6 bases). Germline values: CDR1 WNHNN, CDR2 SYGVQD (reference sequence). V lost 2 bases and J 3 bases, leaving 19 bases between the germline ends. The CDR3 sequence is 17 residues long. The CDR3 DNA sequence: TGCGCCAGCAGTGAGGGGGGGGTTGGGGGCAAGGACACTGAAGCTTTCTTT. Protein product: CASSEGGVGGKDTEAFF.

The chain couples TRBV7-2 to TRBJ2-5, with TRBD1 matching over 10 bases. The J call could be wrong; TRBJ2-7 is a better fit for the DNA end. Looked up from germline, CDR1 is SGHTA and CDR2 is FQGNSA. The CDR3 contains 15 residues. The CDR3 loop is CASSLAGTGAPEQYF. CDR3 DNA sequence: TGTGCCAGCAGCTTAGCCGGGACAGGGGCCCCCGAGCAGTACTTC.

The gene calls are TRBV6-1 and TRBJ1-1; D may be TRBD1 (6 bases). The germline CDR1 and CDR2 sequences are MNHNS and SASEGT. The CDR3 spans 14 residues. V lost 6 bases and J 0 bases, leaving 11 bases between the germline ends. For the CDR3, the DNA is TGTGCCAGCAGGGTGGGGGGGCTGAACACTGAAGCTTTCTTT. It specifies CASRVGGLNTEAFF.

This sequence joins TRBV28 and TRBJ1-4; perhaps TRBD1 as D (5 bases). The V end lost 3 bases, the J end lost 0 bases, and 8 bases lay between the germline ends. Germline-derived CDR1 and CDR2 are MDHEN and SYDVKM. This CDR3 spans 15 amino acids. CDR3 sequence reads: CASSFGGATNEKLFF. In nucleotides, the CDR3 is TGTGCCAGCAGTTTTGGGGGGGCAACTAATGAAAAACTGTTTTTT.

The V gene is TRBV6-4, the J gene TRBJ2-2; D perhaps matches TRBD2 (5 bases). Germline-derived CDR1 and CDR2 are MRHNA and SNTAGT. Trimming pared 4 bases from V and 3 bases from J, leaving 6 bases between. This CDR3 contains 13 residues. CDR3 protein: CASSAGDTGELFF. The CDR3 bases are TGTGCCAGCAGTGCCGGGGACACCGGGGAGCTGTTTTTT.